The following is a T cell receptor beta chain sequence with its context. Which antigen it targets is not known. No per-base quality is available; no much larger clone lies one base away. TCRbeta CDR3 regions were amplified from genomic DNA using the immunoSEQ Assay, a bias-controlled multiplex PCR. The study's own analysis went as follows. Within the assay, amplification of reference gene primers was used to estimate how many nucleated cells each sample contained. To quantify the absolute abundance of each unique TCRbeta CDR3 rearrangement, sequence reads were collapsed and filtered. Productive Simpson clonality was computed per sample as the square root of Simpson's diversity index over productive rearrangements. TCRdb limited this immuneACCESS table to in-frame rearrangements with V and J called. A share of clones is missing; checked studies link under half to unresolved V genes, and the rest is unexplained. That table furnishes V, J and clone size, whereas the DNA furnished D and trimming. The sample table contains about 190,000 clones; only one count was recorded for approximately 84% of them. 3.2% of the sample is taken by the ten largest.

Participants in the prospective study were aged roughly 18 to 89 years, lived in under 30 United States geographic areas, and enrolled through a virtual design. In the prospective study, participants were assigned to cohorts based on the clinical history participants reported in a screening survey and a study questionnaire. Recovered participants in ImmuneRACE Cohort 3 were defined as having two consecutive negative NP/OP PCR tests, clearance from a healthcare professional, or resolution of symptoms. Each participant in the prospective study had whole blood, serum and a nasopharyngeal or oropharyngeal swab collected by mobile phlebotomists. Over an approximately 2-month period, participants in the prospective study had the option of providing additional blood draws and questionnaires. Blood samples from the prospective study were shipped frozen or at room temperature prior to DNA extraction. This sample was included in a study of blood T cell repertoires in COVID-19 (dated by TCRdb to 2018 to 2020). Regarding the study in general: Collaborator samples came from the United States, Italy and Spain and covered acute and convalescent phases of COVID-19. The samples were drawn from two sources: the first 160 participants of the ongoing ImmuneRACE study, and 950 to 1,500 subjects contributed by 6 global collaborators. Subjects who had been exposed to COVID-19, were actively infected with it, or had recovered from it provided the deeply sampled blood TCRbeta repertoires that made up the dataset. The sample metadata nearly always contained a de-identified subject ID, COVID-19 status, age in years and sex. Where available, HLA class I and class II types were obtained from metadata supplied by the sample provider rather than from assay-based typing. The prospective study material was composed of cDNA or gDNA derived from T cells, B-cell-depleted T cells, or PBMCs. The repertoires were released in a freely available public database intended as a resource for research on the immune response to SARS-CoV-2.

The paper as a whole reports these results and caveats: The quantity of clinical and demographic metadata differed by source and by participant and was supplied without curation.

This TCR came from a young woman who had recovered from COVID-19. Source material: PBMCs or T cells enriched from blood (not recorded which).

The nucleotide sequence reads TGTGCCACCAGTGCCCCAGGCCAGGGCACCATATATTTT. It encodes CATSAPGQGTIYF. The chain is encoded by TRBV24-1 joined to TRBJ1-3; possibly the D gene is TRBD1, per 5 matching bases. V is shortened by 5 bases, J by 9 bases, and the region joining them spans 13 bases. CDR1 and CDR2 were assigned from the germline V gene as KGHDR and SFDVKD. Measured from the cysteine to the phenylalanine, the CDR3 is 13 residues long. This entry keeps only the CDR3 DNA: 39 bases, framed from base 1.